This T cell receptor (beta chain) was sequenced in a study of blood T cell repertoires in COVID-19. Study overall: Both acute and convalescent COVID-19 samples were obtained from the United States, Italy and Spain. Nucleic acid was either cDNA or gDNA, and it came from T cells, B-cell-depleted T cells, or PBMCs.

Sequencing was performed with immunoSEQ multiplex PCR; in TCRdb, only in-frame clones are kept and a portion is missing. In the table there are some 260,000 clones, 84% of which are singletons. The V end was cut by 3 bases, the J end by 2 bases, with 10 bases between. The CDR3 extends over 14 amino acids. Germline V gives CDR1 SGHAT, CDR2 FQNNGV. Participants were aged about 18 to 95 years, lived in 25 or so US areas, and enrolled virtually. Each participant's cohort was designated according to participant-reported clinical history. The TCR comes from a man aged 25 to 40 with acute COVID-19. The specimen sequenced was PBMCs or T cells enriched from blood (not recorded which). This chain connects TRBV11-2 to TRBJ1-1, with D uncertain. CDR3 in amino acids: CASSLGQANTEAFF. The CDR3 region has the DNA TGTGCCAGCAGCTTGGGCCAGGCAAACACTGAAGCTTTCTTT.